Below are 27 T cell receptor beta chains sequenced from a single sample in a study of pediatric ulcerative colitis. Method: immunoSEQ multiplex PCR; TCRdb's copy keeps in-frame clones and lacks some. The table includes under 70,000 clones, 80% to 90% detected once. Sequencing was done on a sample of blood. These receptor sequences come from a boy aged 5-17 years who was a control in a study of pediatric ulcerative colitis.

The chain uses TRBV6-6 and TRBJ1-2, with 9 nucleotides matching TRBD1. The germline V gene has CDR1 MNHNY and CDR2 SVGAGI (reference sequence). With V trimmed by 6 bases and J by 2 bases, 7 bases remained unmatched. CDR3 length equals 15 residues. The CDR3 nucleotides are TGTGCCAGCAGAGAAACCGGGACAGGGAACTATGGCTACACCTTC. Translating it yields CASRETGTGNYGYTF.

J is TRBJ1-4 and V is TRBV14, with no clear D. This CDR3 region has 11 residues. The germline V gene encodes CDR1 SGHDN and CDR2 FVKESK. V was pared by 5 bases and J by 6 bases, with 4 bases between. The CDR3 sequence: CASSAYEKLFF. The CDR3 DNA follows: TGTGCCAGCAGCGCCTATGAAAAACTGTTTTTT.

The chain has TRBV29-1 and TRBJ1-2; 11 positions match TRBD1. The CDR3 totals 13 residues. Germline values: CDR1 SQVTM, CDR2 ANQGSEA. J gave up 8 bases and V 1 base, and 3 bases lay outside the gene matches. This chain's CDR3 is CSVEADRGLGYTF. DNA for the CDR3: TGCAGCGTTGAAGCGGACAGGGGGCTAGGCTACACCTTC.

This clone occurred a few times. The chain has TRBV7-9 and TRBJ1-1, with D tentatively TRBD1 (6 bases). The CDR3 is 14 residues long. CDR1 SEHNR and CDR2 FQNEAQ come from the germline V gene (reference sequence). V dropped 3 bases and J dropped 3 bases, with 11 bases sitting between them. The CDR3 DNA reads as TGTGCCAGCAGCTTGCAACAGGGCTACACTGAAGCTTTCTTT. It translates to CASSLQQGYTEAFF.

V usage is TRBV5-1 and J usage is TRBJ2-3; no clear D gene. The CDR3 loop spans 14 amino acids. Germline loops: CDR1 SGHRS, CDR2 YFSETQ. Trimming removed 0 bases from V and 5 bases from J, with 10 bases in between. Here the CDR3 reads CASSLGQAEDTQYF. The CDR3 coding sequence is TGCGCCAGCAGCTTGGGGCAGGCAGAAGATACGCAGTATTTT.

The chain has TRBV6-1 and TRBJ2-5; D unresolved. CDR1 is MNHNS, CDR2 SASEGT, per germline. This CDR3 is 13 amino acids long. V dropped 1 base and J dropped 5 bases, with 8 bases sitting between them. Written as DNA, the CDR3 is TGTGCCAGCAGTGAAGTGACAACGGAGACCCAGTACTTC. It codes for CASSEVTTETQYF.

V usage is TRBV9 and J usage is TRBJ2-7; D possibly corresponds to TRBD2 (7 bases). Germline loops: CDR1 SGDLS, CDR2 YYNGEE. The CDR3 totals 17 residues. V dropped 0 bases and J dropped 0 bases, with 16 bases sitting between them. The CDR3, as DNA: TGTGCCAGCAGCGTAGGGGGGCCGGGACTAACCTCCTACGAGCAGTACTTC. Protein sequence: CASSVGGPGLTSYEQYF.

This clone was observed a single time. The chain has TRBV5-1 and TRBJ1-1; TRBD1 might be the D (5 bases). The V and J ends lost 4 bases and 3 bases respectively, with 16 bases between them. CDR1 and CDR2 from the germline V gene are SGHRS and YFSETQ. The CDR3 length is 15 residues. The CDR3 is CASSVGGGEDTEAFF. Written as DNA, the CDR3 is TGCGCCAGCAGCGTGGGTGGAGGGGAGGACACTGAAGCTTTCTTT.

This clone was found once. This CDR3 reads CAISAAGTFQSKGQFF. CDR3 nucleotides: TGTGCCATCAGTGCCGCGGGAACGTTTCAGTCGAAAGGGCAGTTCTTC. The J gene is TRBJ2-1, the V gene TRBV10-3; D is perhaps TRBD2 (6 bases). Between the trimmed V and J ends, which lost 4 bases and 12 bases, there was a span of 25 bases. Per the germline V gene, CDR1 is ENHRY and CDR2 is SYGVKD. CDR3 length: 16 amino acids.

This clone was seen only once. This chain links TRBV11-2 with TRBJ1-6, with a possible D match to TRBD1 (5 bases). CDR1 is SGHAT, CDR2 FQNNGV, per germline. This CDR3 spans 19 amino acids. V gave up 2 bases and J gave up 6 bases, with 23 bases separating them. The CDR3 DNA reads TGTGCCAGCAGCTTATCTCCGAGACAGACCCGGTCAAGTAATTCACCCCTCCACTTT. Amino acid sequence: CASSLSPRQTRSSNSPLHF.

V is TRBV27 and J is TRBJ1-2; 10 bases line up with TRBD1. The ends lost 7 bases at V and 4 bases at J; junction bases unmatched: 3. The germline V gene encodes CDR1 MNHEY and CDR2 SMNVEV (reference sequence). The length of the CDR3 is 13 residues. The CDR3 region is CASTGDRGYGYTF. The CDR3, as DNA: TGTGCCAGCACTGGGGACAGGGGCTATGGCTACACCTTC.

This chain connects TRBV9 to TRBJ2-7; a weak D match, TRBD1 (7 bases). CDR1 and CDR2 from the germline V gene are SGDLS and YYNGEE. The V gene lost 0 bases and the J gene lost 4 bases, with 14 bases spanning the gap. The CDR3 totals 15 residues. For the CDR3, the DNA is TGTGCCAGCAGCGTAGATGGCAGGGGGGTTTACGAGCAGTACTTC. This gives the protein CASSVDGRGVYEQYF.

V is TRBV29-1 and J is TRBJ2-1; D perhaps matches TRBD2 (6 bases). This CDR3 is built from 14 residues. Germline V gene data show CDR1 as SQVTM and CDR2 as ANQGSEA. Trimming removed 3 bases at V and 3 bases at J, with 12 bases between. The CDR3: CSVDVGLLYNEQFF. CDR3 DNA sequence: TGCAGCGTTGATGTGGGACTCCTCTACAATGAGCAGTTCTTC.

The genes are TRBV7-9 and TRBJ2-7, with 10 bases aligning to TRBD1. J gave up 7 bases and V 5 bases, and 17 bases lay outside the gene matches. This CDR3 spans 17 amino acids. Germline lookup yields CDR1 SEHNR and CDR2 FQNEAQ (reference sequence). In DNA, the CDR3 is TGTGCCAGCAGCCCCCAACCCCCGGGACAGGGGATGAGGGAGCAGTACTTC. Protein: CASSPQPPGQGMREQYF.

This clone is a singleton in its sample. The gene calls are TRBV7-3 and TRBJ2-7; 7 positions agree with TRBD2. Germline assignment: CDR1 SGHTA and CDR2 FQGTGA. This CDR3 is built from 15 residues. Losses at the gene ends were 5 bases for V and 7 bases for J; bases not matched to a gene: 14. CDR3 loop: CASSPNGAGEGEQYF. CDR3 DNA sequence: TGTGCCAGCAGCCCGAACGGGGCGGGAGAGGGGGAGCAGTACTTC. Based on the CDR3 plus reference TRBV7-3 and TRBJ2-7, the full variable domain is GAGVSQTPSNKVTEKGKYVELRCDPISGHTALYWYRQSLGQGPEFLIYFQGTGAADDSGLPNDRFFAVRPEGSVSTLKIQRTERGDSAVYLCASSPNGAGEGEQYFGPGTRLTVT.

The chain joins TRBV9 to TRBJ2-5; no firm D call. The last part of the DNA fits TRBJ2-7 better; the J call may be wrong. In germline, CDR1 is SGDLS, CDR2 YYNGEE. The CDR3 consists of 15 residues. In DNA, the CDR3 is TGTGCCAGCAGCGTAGGTGGTTTCAACACCTACGAGCAGTACTTC. Residues: CASSVGGFNTYEQYF.

The chain links TRBV7-9 to TRBJ2-7, with 7 bases lining up with TRBD1. Germline lookup yields CDR1 SEHNR and CDR2 FQNEAQ (reference sequence). This CDR3 contains 17 residues. V shed 2 bases, J shed 0 bases, and the junction held 10 bases outside the gene matches. The CDR3 bases are TGTGCCAGCAGCTTAATCCCAGGACAGGAGAGCTCCTACGAGCAGTACTTC. Protein: CASSLIPGQESSYEQYF.

For the CDR3, the DNA is TGTGCCAGCAGCATCGCTAGCGGGGGGGCCGTTGGTTATGAGCAGTTCTTC. The encoded protein is CASSIASGGAVGYEQFF. The gene calls are TRBV9 and TRBJ2-1, with 12 bases lining up with TRBD2. CDR3 length: 17 residues. Germline V gene lookup returns CDR1 SGDLS and CDR2 YYNGEE. Trimming at V came to 4 bases and at J to 8 bases, leaving 13 bases not matched to a gene. The whole variable domain, filled in from reference TRBV9 and TRBJ2-1, reads DSGVTQTPKHLITATGQRVTLRCSPRSGDLSVYWYQQSLDQGLQFLIQYYNGEERAKGNILERFSAQQFPDLHSELNLSSLELGDSALYFCASSIASGGAVGYEQFFGPGTRLTVL.

This clone has more than one count but fewer than ten. The chain couples TRBV7-2 to TRBJ1-2, with a weak D call TRBD1 (5 bases). Trimming stripped 5 bases from V and 3 bases from J, with 22 bases between. Germline V gene sequence: CDR1 SGHTA, CDR2 FQGNSA. CDR3 size: 17 residues. Here the CDR3 DNA reads TGTGCCAGCAGCGAAGGGGTTAGCCCGGTGGCTGACTATGGCTACACCTTC. Residues: CASSEGVSPVADYGYTF.

The V gene is TRBV7-3, the J gene TRBJ1-2; D is uncertain. The V and J ends lost 5 bases and 6 bases respectively, with 13 bases between them. The CDR3 spans 13 residues. In germline, CDR1 is SGHTA, CDR2 FQGTGA. CDR3 loop: CASSPQEDHGYTF. The CDR3 DNA reads TGTGCCAGCAGCCCGCAGGAGGACCATGGCTACACCTTC.

The gene calls are TRBV12-5 and TRBJ1-5; no definite D call. The CDR3 contains 17 residues. V was cut by 0 bases and J by 0 bases, with 12 bases left in between. The germline V gene has CDR1 LGHNT and CDR2 FRNRAP. CDR3 nucleotides: TGTGCTAGTGGTTTGGTAAACGGGAAATATAGCAATCAGCCCCAGCATTTT. Translated, it gives CASGLVNGKYSNQPQHF.

This clone was observed a single time. The chain has TRBV10-3 and TRBJ2-1, with 11 bases identical to TRBD2. The length of the CDR3 is 16 residues. Germline assignment: CDR1 ENHRY and CDR2 SYGVKD. J gave up 5 bases and V 6 bases, and 9 bases lay outside the gene matches. For the CDR3, the DNA is TGTGCCATCAGGGGCCCCGGGACTAGCGGCAACAATGAGCAGTTCTTC. Protein sequence: CAIRGPGTSGNNEQFF.

The CDR3 protein is CASSDPSGILHF. CDR3 DNA: TGTGCCAGCAGTGACCCCTCAGGGATCCTCCACTTT. The chain has TRBV25-1 and TRBJ1-6; TRBD1 is a possible D gene (5 bases). Deletions cut 3 bases from V and 15 bases from J, with 12 bases between. This CDR3 spans 12 amino acids. Germline-derived CDR1 and CDR2 are MGHDK and SYGVNS.

This clone was counted a single time. This sequence joins TRBV28 and TRBJ2-3; a possible D gene is TRBD1 (5 bases). The V and J ends lost 1 base and 3 bases respectively, with 11 bases between them. Per the germline V gene, CDR1 is MDHEN and CDR2 is SYDVKM. CDR3 length equals 15 residues. CDR3 bases: TGTGCCAGCAGTTTATCGGCAGGGAATACAGATACGCAGTATTTT. Its protein product is CASSLSAGNTDTQYF.

The V call is TRBV7-3, the J call TRBJ1-5; TRBD1 aligns across 10 bases. The CDR3 sequence is 19 residues long. Germline CDR1 SGHTA, CDR2 FQGTGA. After removal of 0 bases from V and 0 bases from J, the junction contained 8 bases not matched to a gene. CDR3 sequence (DNA): TGTGCCAGCAGCTTAACTCCGGGACAGGGGCCATATAGCAATCAGCCCCAGCATTTT. It codes for CASSLTPGQGPYSNQPQHF.

V gene TRBV4-1 combines with J gene TRBJ2-7; 13 bases map to TRBD2. This CDR3 is 16 amino acids long. The germline V gene has CDR1 MGHRA and CDR2 YSYEKL. The V gene end was trimmed by 4 bases and the J gene end by 4 bases; junction bases not matched to a gene: 7. CDR3 in amino acids: CASSRGTSGTRYEQYF. Written as DNA, the CDR3 is TGCGCCAGCAGCCGGGGGACTAGCGGGACTAGGTACGAGCAGTACTTC.

The genes are TRBV7-2 and TRBJ1-2; 10 bases match TRBD1. Germline CDR1 is SGHTA and CDR2 is FQGNSA. The CDR3 runs 15 residues. Germline trimming cut 1 base from V and 7 bases from J; bases unmatched to any gene: 6. The CDR3 protein is CASSLGGTGVGGYTF. The CDR3 nucleotides are TGTGCCAGCAGCTTAGGAGGGACAGGGGTGGGTGGCTACACCTTC. The variable domain in full, completed from reference TRBV7-2 and TRBJ1-2, reads GAGVSQSPSNKVTEKGKDVELRCDPISGHTALYWYRQSLGQGLEFLIYFQGNSAPDKSGLPSDRFSAERTGGSVSTLTIQRTQQEDSAVYLCASSLGGTGVGGYTFGSGTRLTVV.